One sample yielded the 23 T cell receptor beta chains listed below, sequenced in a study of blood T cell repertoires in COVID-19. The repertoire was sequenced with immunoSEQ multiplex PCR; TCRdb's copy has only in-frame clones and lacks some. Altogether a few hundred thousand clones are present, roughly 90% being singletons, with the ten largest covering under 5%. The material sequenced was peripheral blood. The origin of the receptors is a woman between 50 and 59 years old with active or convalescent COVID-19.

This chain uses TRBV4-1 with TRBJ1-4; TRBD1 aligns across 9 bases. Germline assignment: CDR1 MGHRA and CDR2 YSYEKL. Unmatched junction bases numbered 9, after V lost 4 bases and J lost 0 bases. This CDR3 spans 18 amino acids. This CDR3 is CASSPTGTGYATNEKLFF. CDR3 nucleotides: TGCGCCAGCAGCCCAACCGGGACAGGGTATGCAACTAATGAAAAACTGTTTTTT.

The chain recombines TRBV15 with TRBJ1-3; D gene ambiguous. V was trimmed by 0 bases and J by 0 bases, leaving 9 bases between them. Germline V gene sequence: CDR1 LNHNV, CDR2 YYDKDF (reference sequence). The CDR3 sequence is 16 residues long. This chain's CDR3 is CATSRDGDLSGNTIYF. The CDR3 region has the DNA TGTGCCACCAGCAGAGATGGAGACCTCTCTGGAAACACCATATATTTT.

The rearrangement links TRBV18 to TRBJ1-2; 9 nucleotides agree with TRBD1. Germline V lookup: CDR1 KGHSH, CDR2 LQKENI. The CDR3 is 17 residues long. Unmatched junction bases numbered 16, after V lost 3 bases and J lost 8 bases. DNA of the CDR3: TGTGCCAGCTCACCTTCCTATCTGGGACAGGGTTTGGGAGGCTACACCTTC. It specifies CASSPSYLGQGLGGYTF. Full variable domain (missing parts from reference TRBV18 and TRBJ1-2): NAGVMQNPRHLVRRRGQEARLRCSPMKGHSHVYWYRQLPEEGLKFMVYLQKENIIDESGMPKERFSAEFPKEGPSILRIQQVVRGDSAAYFCASSPSYLGQGLGGYTFGSGTRLTVV.

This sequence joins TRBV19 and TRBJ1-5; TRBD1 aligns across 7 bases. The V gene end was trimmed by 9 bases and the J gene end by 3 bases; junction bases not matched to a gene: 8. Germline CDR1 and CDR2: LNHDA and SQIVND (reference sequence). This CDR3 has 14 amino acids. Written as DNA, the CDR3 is TGTGCCAGCCCACCGGGACAGTTCAATCAGCCCCAGCATTTT. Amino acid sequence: CASPPGQFNQPQHF.

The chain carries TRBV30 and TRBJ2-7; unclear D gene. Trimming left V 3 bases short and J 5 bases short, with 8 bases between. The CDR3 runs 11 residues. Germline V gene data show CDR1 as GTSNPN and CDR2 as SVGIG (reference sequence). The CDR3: CAWSPQNEQYF. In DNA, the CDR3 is TGTGCCTGGAGCCCCCAGAACGAGCAGTACTTC.

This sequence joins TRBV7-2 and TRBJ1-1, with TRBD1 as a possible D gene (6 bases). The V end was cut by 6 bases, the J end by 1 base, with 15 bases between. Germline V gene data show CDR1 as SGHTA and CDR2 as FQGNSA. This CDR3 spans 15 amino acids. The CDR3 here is CASRSGVLANTEAFF. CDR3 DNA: TGTGCCAGCAGGTCAGGGGTCCTCGCGAACACTGAAGCTTTCTTT.

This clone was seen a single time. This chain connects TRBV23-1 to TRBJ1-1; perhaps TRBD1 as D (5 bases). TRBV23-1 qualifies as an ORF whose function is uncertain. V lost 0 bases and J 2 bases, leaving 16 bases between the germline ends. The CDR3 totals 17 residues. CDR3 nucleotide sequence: TGCGCCAGCAGTCAATCAGGTTACAGGCAAACAAACACTGAAGCTTTCTTT. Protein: CASSQSGYRQTNTEAFF.

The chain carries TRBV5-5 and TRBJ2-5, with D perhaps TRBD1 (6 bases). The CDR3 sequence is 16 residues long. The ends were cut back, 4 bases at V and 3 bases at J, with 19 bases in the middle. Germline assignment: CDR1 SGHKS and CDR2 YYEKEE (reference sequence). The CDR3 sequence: CASSRGGRGMEETQYF. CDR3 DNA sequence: TGTGCCAGCAGCCGGGGCGGCAGGGGAATGGAAGAGACCCAGTACTTC.

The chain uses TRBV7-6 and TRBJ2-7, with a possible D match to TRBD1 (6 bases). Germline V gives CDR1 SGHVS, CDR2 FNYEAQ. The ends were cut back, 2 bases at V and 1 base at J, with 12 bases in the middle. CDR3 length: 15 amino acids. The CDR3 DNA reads TGTGCCAGCAGCTTAAGTTCCACAGGGTCCTACGAGCAGTACTTC. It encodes CASSLSSTGSYEQYF.

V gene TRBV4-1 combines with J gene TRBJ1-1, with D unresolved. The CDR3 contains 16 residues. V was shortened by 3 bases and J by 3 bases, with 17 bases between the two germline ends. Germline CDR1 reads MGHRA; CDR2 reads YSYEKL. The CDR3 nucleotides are TGCGCCAGCAGCCATCTTGCGGGCGTCGAGTACACTGAAGCTTTCTTT. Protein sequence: CASSHLAGVEYTEAFF.

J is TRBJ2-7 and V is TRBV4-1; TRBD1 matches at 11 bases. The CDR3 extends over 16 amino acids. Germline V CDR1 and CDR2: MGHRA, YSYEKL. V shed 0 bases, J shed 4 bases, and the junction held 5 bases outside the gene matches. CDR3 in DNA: TGCGCCAGCAGCCAAGAGGATGGGACAGGGGGTTACGAGCAGTACTTC. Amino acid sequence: CASSQEDGTGGYEQYF.

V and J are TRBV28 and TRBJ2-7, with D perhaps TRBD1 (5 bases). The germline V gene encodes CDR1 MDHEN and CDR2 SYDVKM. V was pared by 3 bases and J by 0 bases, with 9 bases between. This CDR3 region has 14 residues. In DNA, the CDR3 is TGTGCCAGCAGTTTCGACAGCCTCTCCTACGAGCAGTACTTC. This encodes CASSFDSLSYEQYF.

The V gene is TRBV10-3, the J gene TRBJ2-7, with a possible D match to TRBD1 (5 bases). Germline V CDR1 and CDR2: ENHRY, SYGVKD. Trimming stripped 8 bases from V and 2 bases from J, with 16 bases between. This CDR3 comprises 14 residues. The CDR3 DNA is TGTGCCATCTCTCCAGGGCCTTACACCTACGAGCAGTACTTC. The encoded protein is CAISPGPYTYEQYF.

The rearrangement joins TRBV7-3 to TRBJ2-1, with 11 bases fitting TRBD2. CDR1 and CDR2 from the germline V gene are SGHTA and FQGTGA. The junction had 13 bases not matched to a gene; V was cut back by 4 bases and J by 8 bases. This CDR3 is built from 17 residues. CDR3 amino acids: CASSSPIAGGTRDEQFF. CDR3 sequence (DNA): TGTGCCAGCAGCTCGCCCATAGCGGGAGGGACTAGGGATGAGCAGTTCTTC. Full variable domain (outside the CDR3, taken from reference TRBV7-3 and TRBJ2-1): GAGVSQTPSNKVTEKGKYVELRCDPISGHTALYWYRQSLGQGPEFLIYFQGTGAADDSGLPNDRFFAVRPEGSVSTLKIQRTERGDSAVYLCASSSPIAGGTRDEQFFGPGTRLTVL.

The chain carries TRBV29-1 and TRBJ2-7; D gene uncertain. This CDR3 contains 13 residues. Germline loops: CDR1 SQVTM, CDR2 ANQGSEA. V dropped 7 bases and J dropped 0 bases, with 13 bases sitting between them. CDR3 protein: CSAQATSSYEQYF. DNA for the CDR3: TGCAGCGCCCAGGCAACGAGCTCCTACGAGCAGTACTTC.

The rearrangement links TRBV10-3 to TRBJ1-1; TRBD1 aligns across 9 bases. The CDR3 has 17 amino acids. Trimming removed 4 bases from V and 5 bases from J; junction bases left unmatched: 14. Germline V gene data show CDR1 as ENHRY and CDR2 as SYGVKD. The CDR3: CAISVKSPGQGLTEAFF. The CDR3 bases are TGTGCCATCAGTGTCAAGTCCCCAGGACAGGGGTTGACTGAAGCTTTCTTT.

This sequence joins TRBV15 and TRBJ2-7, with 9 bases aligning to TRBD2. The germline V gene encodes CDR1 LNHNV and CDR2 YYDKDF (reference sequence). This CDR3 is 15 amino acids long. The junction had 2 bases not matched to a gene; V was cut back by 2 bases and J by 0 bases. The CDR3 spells CATSRLAGNSYEQYF. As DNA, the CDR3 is TGTGCCACCAGCAGACTAGCGGGGAACTCCTACGAGCAGTACTTC.

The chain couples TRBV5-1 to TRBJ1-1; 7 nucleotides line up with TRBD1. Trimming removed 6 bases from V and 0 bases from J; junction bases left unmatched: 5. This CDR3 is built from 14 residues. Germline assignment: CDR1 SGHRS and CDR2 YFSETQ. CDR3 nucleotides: TGCGCCAGCACCCCGGACAGGATGAACACTGAAGCTTTCTTT. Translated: CASTPDRMNTEAFF. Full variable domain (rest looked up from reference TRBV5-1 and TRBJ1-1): KAGVTQTPRYLIKTRGQQVTLSCSPISGHRSVSWYQQTPGQGLQFLFEYFSETQRNKGNFPGRFSGRQFSNSRSEMNVSTLELGDSALYLCASTPDRMNTEAFFGQGTRLTVV.

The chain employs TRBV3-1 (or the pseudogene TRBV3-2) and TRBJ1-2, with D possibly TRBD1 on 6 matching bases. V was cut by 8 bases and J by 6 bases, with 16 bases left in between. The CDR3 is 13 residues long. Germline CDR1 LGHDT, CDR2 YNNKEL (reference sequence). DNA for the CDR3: TGTGCCAGCTCTTCGGCAGGGGAGAATGGCTACACCTTC. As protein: CASSSAGENGYTF.

The CDR3 loop reads CASSFGGGEQYF. The DNA of the CDR3 is TGTGCCAGCAGCTTCGGGGGAGGAGAGCAGTACTTC. This chain uses TRBV5-4 with TRBJ2-7; D perhaps matches TRBD2 (6 bases). Trimming removed 2 bases from V and 7 bases from J, with 10 bases in between. The CDR3 runs to 12 residues. Germline V lookup: CDR1 SGHNT, CDR2 YYREEE (reference sequence).

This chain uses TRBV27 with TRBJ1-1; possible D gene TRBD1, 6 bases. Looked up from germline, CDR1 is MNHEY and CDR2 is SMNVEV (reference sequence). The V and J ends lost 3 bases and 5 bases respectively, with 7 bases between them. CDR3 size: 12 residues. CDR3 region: CASSFRGTEAFF. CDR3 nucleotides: TGTGCCAGCAGTTTCAGGGGAACTGAAGCTTTCTTT.

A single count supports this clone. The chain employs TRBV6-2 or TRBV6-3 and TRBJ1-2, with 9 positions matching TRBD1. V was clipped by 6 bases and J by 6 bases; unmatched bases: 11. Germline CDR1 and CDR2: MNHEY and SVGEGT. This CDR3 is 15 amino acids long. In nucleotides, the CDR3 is TGTGCCAGCAGCCGAATGCGACAGGGGGGCCATGGCTACACCTTC. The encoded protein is CASSRMRQGGHGYTF.

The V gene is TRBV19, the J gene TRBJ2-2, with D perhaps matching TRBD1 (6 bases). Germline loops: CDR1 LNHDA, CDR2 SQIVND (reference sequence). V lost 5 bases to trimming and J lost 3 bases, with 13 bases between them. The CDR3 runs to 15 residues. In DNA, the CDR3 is TGTGCCAGTAGTCTTGGACAGCGTTACACCGGGGAGCTGTTTTTT. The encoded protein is CASSLGQRYTGELFF. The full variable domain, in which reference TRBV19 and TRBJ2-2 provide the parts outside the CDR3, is DGGITQSPKYLFRKEGQNVTLSCEQNLNHDAMYWYRQDPGQGLRLIYYSQIVNDFQKGDIAEGYSVSREKKESFPLTVTSAQKNPTAFYLCASSLGQRYTGELFFGEGSRLTVL.